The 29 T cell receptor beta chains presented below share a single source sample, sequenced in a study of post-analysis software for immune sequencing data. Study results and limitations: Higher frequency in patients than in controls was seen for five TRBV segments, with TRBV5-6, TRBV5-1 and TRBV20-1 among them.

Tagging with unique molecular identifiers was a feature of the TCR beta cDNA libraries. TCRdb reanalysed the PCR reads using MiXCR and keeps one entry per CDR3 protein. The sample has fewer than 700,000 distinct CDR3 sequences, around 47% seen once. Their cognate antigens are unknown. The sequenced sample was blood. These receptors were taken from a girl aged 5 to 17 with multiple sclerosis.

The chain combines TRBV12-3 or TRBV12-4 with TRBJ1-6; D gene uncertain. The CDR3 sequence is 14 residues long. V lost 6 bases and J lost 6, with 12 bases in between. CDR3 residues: CASSIFVGNSPLHF. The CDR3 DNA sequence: TGTGCCAGCAGCATTTTCGTAGGTAATTCACCCCTCCACTTT.

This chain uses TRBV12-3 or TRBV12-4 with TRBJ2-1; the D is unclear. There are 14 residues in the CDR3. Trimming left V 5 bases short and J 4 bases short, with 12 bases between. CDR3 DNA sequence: TGTGCCAGCAGTCAGACCCCTAGGTACAATGAGCAGTTCTTC. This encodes CASSQTPRYNEQFF.

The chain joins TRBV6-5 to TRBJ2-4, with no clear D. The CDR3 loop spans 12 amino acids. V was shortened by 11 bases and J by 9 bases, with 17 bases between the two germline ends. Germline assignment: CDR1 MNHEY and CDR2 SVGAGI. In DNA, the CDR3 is TGTGCCGCTCTTGGCACCTCAGGCATTCAGTACTTC. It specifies CAALGTSGIQYF.

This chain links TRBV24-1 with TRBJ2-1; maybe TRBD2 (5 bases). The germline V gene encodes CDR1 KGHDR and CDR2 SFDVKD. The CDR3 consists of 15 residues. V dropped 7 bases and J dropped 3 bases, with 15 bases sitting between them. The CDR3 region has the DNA TGTGCCACCAGCCCCGGGATTAAAAACTACAATGAGCAGTTCTTC. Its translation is CATSPGIKNYNEQFF.

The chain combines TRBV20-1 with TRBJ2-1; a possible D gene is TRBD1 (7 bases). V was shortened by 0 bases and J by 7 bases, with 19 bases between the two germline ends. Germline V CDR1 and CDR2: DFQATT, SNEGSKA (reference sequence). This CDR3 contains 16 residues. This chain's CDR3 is CSARDSGLTGVNEQFF. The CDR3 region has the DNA TGCAGTGCTAGAGATTCGGGACTTACAGGGGTTAATGAGCAGTTCTTC.

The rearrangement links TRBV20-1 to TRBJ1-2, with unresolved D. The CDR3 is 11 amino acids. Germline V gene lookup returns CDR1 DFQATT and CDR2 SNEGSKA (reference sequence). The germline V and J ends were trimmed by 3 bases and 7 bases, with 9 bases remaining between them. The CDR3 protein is CSARMQRGYTF. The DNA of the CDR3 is TGCAGTGCTAGGATGCAGCGTGGCTACACCTTC.

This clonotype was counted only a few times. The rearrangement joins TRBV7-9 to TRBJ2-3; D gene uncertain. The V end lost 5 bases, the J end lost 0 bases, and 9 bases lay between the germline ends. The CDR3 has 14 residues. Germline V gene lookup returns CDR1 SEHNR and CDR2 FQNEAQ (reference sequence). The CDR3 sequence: CASSPSRSTDTQYF. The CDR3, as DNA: TGTGCCAGCAGCCCCTCAAGGAGCACAGATACGCAGTATTTT.

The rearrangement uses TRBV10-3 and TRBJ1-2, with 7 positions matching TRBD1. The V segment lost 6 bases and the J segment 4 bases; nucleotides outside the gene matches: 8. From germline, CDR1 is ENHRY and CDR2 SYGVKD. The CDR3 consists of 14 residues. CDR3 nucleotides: TGTGCCATCAGGAACAGGGGCGAAACCTATGGCTACACCTTC. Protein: CAIRNRGETYGYTF.

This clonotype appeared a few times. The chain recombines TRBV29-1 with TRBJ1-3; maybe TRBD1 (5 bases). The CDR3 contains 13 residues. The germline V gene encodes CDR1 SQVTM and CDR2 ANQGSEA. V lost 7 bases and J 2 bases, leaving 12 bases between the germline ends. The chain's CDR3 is CSATTDPGNTIYF. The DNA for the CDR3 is TGCAGCGCAACGACAGATCCTGGAAACACCATATATTTT.

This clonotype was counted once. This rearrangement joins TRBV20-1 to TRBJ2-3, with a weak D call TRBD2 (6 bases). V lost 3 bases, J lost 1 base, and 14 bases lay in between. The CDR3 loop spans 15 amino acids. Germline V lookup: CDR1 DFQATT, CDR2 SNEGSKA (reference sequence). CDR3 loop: CSASRPREGTDTQYF. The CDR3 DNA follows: TGCAGTGCTAGCCGGCCAAGGGAGGGCACAGATACGCAGTATTTT.

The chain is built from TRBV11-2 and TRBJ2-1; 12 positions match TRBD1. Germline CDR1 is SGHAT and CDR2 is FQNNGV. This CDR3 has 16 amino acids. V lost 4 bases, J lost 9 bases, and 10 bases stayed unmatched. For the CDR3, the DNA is TGTGCCAGCAGCTCCATGCCGGGACAGGGGGCAAGTGAGCAGTTCTTC. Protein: CASSSMPGQGASEQFF.

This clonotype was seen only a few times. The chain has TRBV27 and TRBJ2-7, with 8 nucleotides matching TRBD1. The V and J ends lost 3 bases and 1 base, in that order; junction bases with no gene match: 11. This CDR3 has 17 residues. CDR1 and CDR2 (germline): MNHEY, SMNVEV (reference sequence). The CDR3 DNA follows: TGTGCCAGCAGTTTTTATGCCGGGGGACAGGCGTCCTACGAGCAGTACTTC. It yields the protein CASSFYAGGQASYEQYF.

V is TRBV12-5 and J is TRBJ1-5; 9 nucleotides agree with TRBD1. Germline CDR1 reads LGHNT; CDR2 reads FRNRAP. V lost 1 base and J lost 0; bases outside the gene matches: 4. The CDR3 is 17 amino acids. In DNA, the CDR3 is TGTGCTAGTGGTTTGGGACAGGGGGGGTATAGCAATCAGCCCCAGCATTTT. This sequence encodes CASGLGQGGYSNQPQHF.

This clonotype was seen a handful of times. This CDR3 is CASSPGGVYEQYF. The CDR3 coding sequence is TGTGCCAGCAGTCCAGGGGGCGTCTACGAGCAGTACTTC. This rearrangement joins TRBV12-3 or TRBV12-4 to TRBJ2-7, with TRBD1 matching 8 bases. Unmatched junction bases numbered 3, after V lost 5 bases and J lost 3 bases. This CDR3 region has 13 residues.

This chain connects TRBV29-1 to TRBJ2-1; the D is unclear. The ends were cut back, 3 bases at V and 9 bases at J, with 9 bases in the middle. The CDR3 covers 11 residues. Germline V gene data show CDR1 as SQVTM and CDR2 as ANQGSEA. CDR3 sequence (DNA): TGCAGCGTTGACGTTGAGATTGAGCAGTTCTTC. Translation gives CSVDVEIEQFF.

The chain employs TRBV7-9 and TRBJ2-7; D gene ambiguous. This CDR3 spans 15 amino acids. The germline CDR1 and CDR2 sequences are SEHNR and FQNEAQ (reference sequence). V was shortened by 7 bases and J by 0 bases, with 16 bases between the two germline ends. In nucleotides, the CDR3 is TGTGCCAGCACCCTATATTCTGGACCCTCCTACGAGCAGTACTTC. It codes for CASTLYSGPSYEQYF. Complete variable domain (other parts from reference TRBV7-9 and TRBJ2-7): DTGVSQNPRHKITKRGQNVTFRCDPISEHNRLYWYRQTLGQGPEFLTYFQNEAQLEKSRLLSDRFSAERPKGSFSTLEIQRTEQGDSAMYLCASTLYSGPSYEQYFGPGTRLTVT.

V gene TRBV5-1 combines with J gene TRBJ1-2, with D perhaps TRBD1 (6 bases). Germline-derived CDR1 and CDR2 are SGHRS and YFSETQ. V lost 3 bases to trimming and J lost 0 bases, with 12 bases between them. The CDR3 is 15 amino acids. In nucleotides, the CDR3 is TGCGCCAGCAGCTGGGGGGCACAAGCTAACTATGGCTACACCTTC. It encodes CASSWGAQANYGYTF.

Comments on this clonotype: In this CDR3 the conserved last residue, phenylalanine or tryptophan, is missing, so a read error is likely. The chain's CDR3 is CASSRDGTSANEQFV. CDR3 nucleotide sequence: TGCGCCAGCAGCCGGGACGGGACTAGCGCAAATGAGCAGTTCGTC. The chain joins TRBV5-1 to TRBJ2-1; 10 bases are a match to TRBD2. CDR3 length: 15 residues. From germline, CDR1 is SGHRS and CDR2 YFSETQ. The trim removed 4 bases at V and 7 bases at J, leaving 8 bases unmatched.

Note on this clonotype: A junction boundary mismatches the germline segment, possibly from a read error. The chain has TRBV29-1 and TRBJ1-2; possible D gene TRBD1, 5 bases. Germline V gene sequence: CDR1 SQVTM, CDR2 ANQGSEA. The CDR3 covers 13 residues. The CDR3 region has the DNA TGCGGCGTTGAAGGAGCTGGGGGCTATGGCTACACCTTC. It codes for CGVEGAGGYGYTF.

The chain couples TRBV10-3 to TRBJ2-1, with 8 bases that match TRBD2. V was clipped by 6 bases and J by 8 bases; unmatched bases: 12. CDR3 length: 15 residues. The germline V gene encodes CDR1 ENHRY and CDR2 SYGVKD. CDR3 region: CAIRSTSAHTDEQFF. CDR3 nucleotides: TGTGCCATCAGATCGACTAGCGCCCATACCGATGAGCAGTTCTTC.

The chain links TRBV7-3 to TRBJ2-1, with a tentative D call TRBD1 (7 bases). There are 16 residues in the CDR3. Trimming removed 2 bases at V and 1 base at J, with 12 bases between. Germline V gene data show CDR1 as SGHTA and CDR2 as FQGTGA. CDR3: CASSLDPGGSYNEQFF. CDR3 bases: TGTGCCAGCAGCTTAGACCCAGGGGGGTCCTACAATGAGCAGTTCTTC. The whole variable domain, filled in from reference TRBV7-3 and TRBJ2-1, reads GAGVSQTPSNKVTEKGKYVELRCDPISGHTALYWYRQSLGQGPEFLIYFQGTGAADDSGLPNDRFFAVRPEGSVSTLKIQRTERGDSAVYLCASSLDPGGSYNEQFFGPGTRLTVL.

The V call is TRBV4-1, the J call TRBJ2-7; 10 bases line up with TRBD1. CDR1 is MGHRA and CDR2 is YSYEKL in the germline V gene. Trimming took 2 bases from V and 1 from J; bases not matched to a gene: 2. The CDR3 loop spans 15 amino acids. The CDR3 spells CASSQRTGGSYEQYF. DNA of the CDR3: TGCGCCAGCAGCCAAAGGACAGGGGGTTCCTACGAGCAGTACTTC.

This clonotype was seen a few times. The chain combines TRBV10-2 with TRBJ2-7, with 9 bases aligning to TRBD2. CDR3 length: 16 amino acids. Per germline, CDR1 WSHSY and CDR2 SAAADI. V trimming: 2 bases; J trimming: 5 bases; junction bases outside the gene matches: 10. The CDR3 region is CASSEMQLAGRNEQYF. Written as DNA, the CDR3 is TGCGCCAGCAGTGAGATGCAACTAGCGGGCAGGAACGAGCAGTACTTC.

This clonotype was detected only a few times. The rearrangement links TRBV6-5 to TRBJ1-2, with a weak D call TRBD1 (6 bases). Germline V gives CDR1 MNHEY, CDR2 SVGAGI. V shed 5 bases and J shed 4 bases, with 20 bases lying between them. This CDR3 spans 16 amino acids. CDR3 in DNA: TGTGCCAGCAGTCCGGGGAGGGGGGGCGTCACCTATGGCTACACCTTC. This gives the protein CASSPGRGGVTYGYTF.

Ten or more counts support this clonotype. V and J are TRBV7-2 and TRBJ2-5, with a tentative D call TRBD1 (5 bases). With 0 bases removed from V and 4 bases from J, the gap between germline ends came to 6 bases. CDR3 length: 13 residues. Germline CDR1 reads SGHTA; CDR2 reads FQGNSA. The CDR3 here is CASSLAQGETQYF. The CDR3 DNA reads TGTGCCAGCAGCTTAGCGCAGGGAGAGACCCAGTACTTC.

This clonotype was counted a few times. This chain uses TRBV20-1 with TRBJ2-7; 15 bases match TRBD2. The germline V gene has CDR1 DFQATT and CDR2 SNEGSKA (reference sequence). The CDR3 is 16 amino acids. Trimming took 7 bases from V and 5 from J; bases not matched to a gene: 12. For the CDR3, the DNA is TGCAGTGGTGCCCGGACTAGCGGGAGGGTTAAAGACGAGCAGTACTTC. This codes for CSGARTSGRVKDEQYF.

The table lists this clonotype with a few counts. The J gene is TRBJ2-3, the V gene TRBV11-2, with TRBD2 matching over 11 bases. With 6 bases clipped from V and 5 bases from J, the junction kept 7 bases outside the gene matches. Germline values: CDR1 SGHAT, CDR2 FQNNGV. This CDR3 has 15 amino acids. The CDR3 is CASRAGLAELDTQYF. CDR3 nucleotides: TGTGCCAGCAGGGCGGGACTAGCGGAGCTAGATACGCAGTATTTT. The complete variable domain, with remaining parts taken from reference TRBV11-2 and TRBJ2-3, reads EAGVAQSPRYKIIEKRQSVAFWCNPISGHATLYWYQQILGQGPKLLIQFQNNGVVDDSQLPKDRFSAERLKGVDSTLKIQPAKLEDSAVYLCASRAGLAELDTQYFGPGTRLTVL.

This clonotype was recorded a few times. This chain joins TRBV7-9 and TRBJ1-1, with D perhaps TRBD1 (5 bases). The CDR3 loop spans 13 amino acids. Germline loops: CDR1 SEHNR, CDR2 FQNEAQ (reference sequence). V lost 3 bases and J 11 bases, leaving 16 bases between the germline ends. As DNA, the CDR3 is TGTGCCAGCAGCTTGACCGCGCAGGGTAGTGCTTTCTTT. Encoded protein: CASSLTAQGSAFF.

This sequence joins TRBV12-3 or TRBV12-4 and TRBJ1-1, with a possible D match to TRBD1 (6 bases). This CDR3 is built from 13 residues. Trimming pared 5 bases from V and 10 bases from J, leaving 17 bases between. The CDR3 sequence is CASSRLTGTPAFF. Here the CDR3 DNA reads TGTGCCAGCAGTCGCCTAACCGGGACACCAGCTTTCTTT.